A single sample gave rise to the 5 T cell receptor beta chains below, sequenced in a study of beta chain features in type 1 diabetes (dated by TCRdb to 2016 to 2019). What the study reported, not specific to this receptor: Type 1 diabetes patients showed a moderate but significant shortening of TCRB CDR3 length in all four CD4+ subsets.

The library relied on the immunoSEQ multiplex PCR assay. The High Capacity cDNA Reverse Transcription Kit was used to reverse transcribe all of the isolated RNA, meaning that expressed TCRB transcripts were what got sequenced. What TCRdb holds here is the immuneACCESS table cut down to in-frame rearrangements. Part of the clones is not present; checked against another copy, under half of the missing clones reflect an unresolved V gene, and the others are unexplained. The sample includes almost 350,000 clones, with roughly a tenth observed a single time. 0.95% to 1.1% of the sample is taken by the ten largest. These receptors' antigens are unknown. The sample taken for sequencing was central memory CD4+ T cells from blood. The receptors come from a man under 40 with type 1 diabetes.

This clone has a handful of counts. This rearrangement joins TRBV4-2 to TRBJ2-3; D is tentatively TRBD1 or TRBD2 (6 bases each). V lost 1 base and J lost 2, with 19 bases in between. The CDR3 totals 18 residues. The germline V gene has CDR1 LGHNA and CDR2 YNFKEQ. The CDR3 sequence is CASSQGEVGAYYTDTQYF. In nucleotides, the CDR3 is TGTGCCAGCAGCCAAGGGGAGGTGGGGGCCTACTACACAGATACGCAGTATTTT.

This clone was observed a few times. The rearrangement links TRBV29-1 to TRBJ1-2; possibly TRBD1 for D (6 bases). The CDR3 totals 12 residues. Germline lookup yields CDR1 SQVTM and CDR2 ANQGSEA. Trimming removed 4 bases from V and 4 bases from J, with 10 bases in between. CDR3 protein: CSVVRGSYGYTF. CDR3 DNA sequence: TGCAGCGTTGTGAGGGGGAGCTATGGCTACACCTTC.

This clone occurred a few times. Distinct nucleotide sequences in the sample also encode this CDR3. The V call is TRBV2, the J call TRBJ1-1; perhaps TRBD1 as D (6 bases). V was clipped by 2 bases and J by 1 base, with 8 bases between them. CDR3 length: 14 residues. Germline CDR1 SNHLY, CDR2 FYNNEI. The CDR3, as DNA: TGTGCCAGCAGTGAAAGGGGACAGAACACTGAAGCTTTCTTT. Translated: CASSERGQNTEAFF.

The V gene is TRBV30, the J gene TRBJ1-2; perhaps TRBD1 as D (6 bases). V lost 3 bases to trimming and J lost 5 bases, with 10 bases between them. Germline CDR1 GTSNPN, CDR2 SVGIG (reference sequence). The CDR3 covers 12 residues. This CDR3 reads CAWSSQGYGYTF. For the CDR3, the DNA is TGTGCCTGGAGCTCCCAGGGGTATGGCTACACCTTC.

This clone came up a few times. The chain couples TRBV7-2 to TRBJ1-3; weak D call: TRBD1 (6 bases). V was shortened by 5 bases and J by 4 bases, with 9 bases between the two germline ends. CDR1 is SGHTA and CDR2 is FQGNSA in the germline V gene. This CDR3 contains 13 residues. CDR3 in amino acids: CASSGGRGNTIYF. The CDR3 DNA follows: TGTGCCAGCAGCGGGGGCCGAGGAAACACCATATATTTT.